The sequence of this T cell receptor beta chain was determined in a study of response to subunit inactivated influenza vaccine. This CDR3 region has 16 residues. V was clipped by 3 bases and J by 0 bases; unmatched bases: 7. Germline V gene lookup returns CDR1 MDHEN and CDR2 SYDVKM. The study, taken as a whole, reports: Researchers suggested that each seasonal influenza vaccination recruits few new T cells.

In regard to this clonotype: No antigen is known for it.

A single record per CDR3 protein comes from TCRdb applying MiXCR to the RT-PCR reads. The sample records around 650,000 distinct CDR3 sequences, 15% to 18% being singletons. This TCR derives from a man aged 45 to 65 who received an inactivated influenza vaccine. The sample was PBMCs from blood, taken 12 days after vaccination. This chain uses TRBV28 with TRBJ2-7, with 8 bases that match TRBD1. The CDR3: CASSFSPGQGSYEQYF. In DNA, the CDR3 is TGTGCCAGCAGTTTCAGTCCTGGACAGGGCTCCTACGAGCAGTACTTC.